The clone carrying this T cell receptor gamma chain qualifies as medium-sized. As yet, its antigen is unknown. The data belong to a study of gamma delta lymphoproliferative disorders and STAT genes. Study details: Gamma-chain libraries were built from at least 50 ng of genomic DNA with the LymphoTrack Dx TCRG Assay. Delta-chain libraries followed the EuroClonality-NGS standard operating procedure. Study results and limitations: Public or private status of leukemic clones needs confirmation. Nearly all major patient gamma and delta clonotypes were public; only two gamma clonotypes were disease-private.

CDR1 is EGSNGY, CDR2 YDSYNSKV, per germline. The CDR3 loop spans 16 amino acids. V lost 0 bases, J lost 0 bases, and 8 bases stayed unmatched. The receptor sequences were amplified from genomic DNA of peripheral blood mononuclear cells. TCRdb reanalyzed the multiplex PCR reads using CATT. The table shows 2,000 to 2,500 gamma-chain clones, with about 11% occurring only once. This chain joins TRGV2 and TRGJ1 or TRGJ2. TCRdb is silent on the J gene; assignment here came from matching the DNA to germline. The sequenced material came from blood. The receptor was derived from a human donor in good health. CDR3 sequence: CATWDGPSSNYYKKLF. The CDR3, as DNA: TGTGCCACCTGGGACGGGCCTTCATCGAATTATTATAAGAAACTCTTT.